This TCR beta chain was identified in a study of beta chain features in type 1 diabetes. The CDR3 is 15 residues long. V was cut by 3 bases and J by 4 bases, with 13 bases left in between. Looked up from germline, CDR1 is LNHNV and CDR2 is YYDKDF (reference sequence). What was sequenced were expressed TCRB transcripts, since all of the isolated RNA had been reverse transcribed. Clones were read by immunoSEQ multiplex PCR, and TCRdb kept only the in-frame ones, dropping some. The top ten clones hold about 0.011% of a sample with a few hundred thousand clones, around 25% of them seen once. There are a few counts of this clone. Its target is not known. The study, taken as a whole, reports: When VDJ junctions were examined, type 1 diabetes patients showed fewer insertions and more deletions. All four CD4+ subsets of Type 1 diabetes patients contained TCRB CDR3s that were moderately but significantly shorter.

This clonotype was sampled from a woman younger than 45 with type 1 diabetes. The sequenced sample was naive CD4+ T cells from blood. V is TRBV15 and J is TRBJ2-1, with D maybe TRBD2 (5 bases). The CDR3, as DNA: TGTGCCACCAGCAGGACCGACTATCCATACAATGAGCAGTTCTTC. Encoded protein: CATSRTDYPYNEQFF.